The 23 T cell receptor beta chains listed next were all sequenced from one sample in a study of blood T cell repertoires in COVID-19. The protocol was immunoSEQ multiplex PCR, while the TCRdb copy is restricted to in-frame clones and leaves out a portion. The sample has under 500,000 clones, roughly 90% seen once. Sequencing was performed on peripheral blood. The receptors shown here come from a woman younger than 45 with acute or convalescent COVID-19.

This clone was picked up one time. The CDR3 bases are TGTGCCAGTAGAAACAGGGTAGGGTCCGGGGAGCTGTTTTTT. Translating it yields CASRNRVGSGELFF. The chain combines TRBV19 with TRBJ2-2; D possibly corresponds to TRBD1 (6 bases). Germline assignment: CDR1 LNHDA and CDR2 SQIVND (reference sequence). With 6 bases removed from V and 6 bases from J, the gap between germline ends came to 14 bases. The CDR3 runs to 14 residues.

This clone was observed a few times. The CDR3 region is CASSVLALGSGELFF. The CDR3, as DNA: TGTGCCAGCAGCGTACTAGCGCTAGGGTCCGGGGAGCTGTTTTTT. The chain recombines TRBV9 with TRBJ2-2, with D tentatively TRBD2 (6 bases). The V end was cut by 1 base, the J end by 6 bases, with 13 bases between. This CDR3 has 15 residues. CDR1 is SGDLS and CDR2 is YYNGEE in the germline V gene.

The chain has TRBV7-9 and TRBJ1-2; tentatively, D is TRBD1 (5 bases). The germline V gene has CDR1 SEHNR and CDR2 FQNEAQ (reference sequence). The CDR3 covers 15 residues. Trimming left V 5 bases short and J 0 bases short, with 13 bases between. The DNA of the CDR3 is TGTGCCAGCAGCCAAAGGGGAACTGCTAACTATGGCTACACCTTC. Protein: CASSQRGTANYGYTF.

This chain joins TRBV5-1 and TRBJ2-7; 8 bases match TRBD2. The CDR3 consists of 13 residues. CDR1 and CDR2 from the germline V gene are SGHRS and YFSETQ. With V trimmed by 5 bases and J by 1 base, 2 bases remained unmatched. The CDR3 DNA reads TGCGCCAGCAGACAGCGGGGGTCCTACGAGCAGTACTTC. It specifies CASRQRGSYEQYF. The full variable domain, rest sourced from reference TRBV5-1 and TRBJ2-7, is KAGVTQTPRYLIKTRGQQVTLSCSPISGHRSVSWYQQTPGQGLQFLFEYFSETQRNKGNFPGRFSGRQFSNSRSEMNVSTLELGDSALYLCASRQRGSYEQYFGPGTRLTVT.

The V and J genes are TRBV7-9 and TRBJ2-7; weak D call: TRBD1 (5 bases). The CDR3 consists of 17 residues. The ends were cut back, 1 base at V and 7 bases at J, with 23 bases in the middle. CDR1 SEHNR and CDR2 FQNEAQ come from the germline V gene (reference sequence). CDR3: CASSLGFSGSESGEQYF. The DNA for the CDR3 is TGTGCCAGCAGCTTAGGGTTTTCGGGCAGTGAGTCAGGGGAGCAGTACTTC.

The chain joins TRBV6-2 or TRBV6-3 to TRBJ2-5; TRBD2 matches at 15 bases. CDR1 is MNHEY, CDR2 SVGEGT, per germline. J gave up 5 bases and V 0 bases, and 4 bases lay outside the gene matches. This CDR3 has 17 residues. The CDR3 reads CASSYSGTSGGRETQYF. The DNA for the CDR3 is TGTGCCAGCAGTTACTCCGGGACTAGCGGGGGGCGGGAGACCCAGTACTTC.

V usage is TRBV7-9 and J usage is TRBJ2-3, with 7 bases that match TRBD2. CDR1 is SEHNR, CDR2 FQNEAQ, per germline (reference sequence). J gave up 3 bases and V 0 bases, and 9 bases lay outside the gene matches. The CDR3 is 17 residues long. The CDR3 region has the DNA TGTGCCAGCAGCTTAGCGGGAGGGATCAGGGTAACAGATACGCAGTATTTT. Translation: CASSLAGGIRVTDTQYF.

This clone was counted once. This chain uses TRBV9 with TRBJ2-2; TRBD1 matches at 8 bases. Looked up from germline, CDR1 is SGDLS and CDR2 is YYNGEE. The CDR3 runs 17 residues. V was pared by 3 bases and J by 6 bases, with 13 bases of the junction left unmatched. CDR3 loop: CASSAPRQGTPAGELFF. The CDR3 DNA follows: TGTGCCAGCAGCGCCCCTCGACAGGGGACCCCCGCCGGGGAGCTGTTTTTT.

This chain links TRBV2 with TRBJ2-7; 7 bases align to TRBD2. The trim removed 7 bases at V and 2 bases at J, leaving 8 bases unmatched. The CDR3 covers 14 residues. The germline CDR1 and CDR2 sequences are SNHLY and FYNNEI. The CDR3 region is CASTGAGVPYEQYF. As DNA, the CDR3 is TGTGCCAGCACCGGGGCGGGGGTTCCCTACGAGCAGTACTTC. The full variable domain, completed using reference TRBV2 and TRBJ2-7, is EPEVTQTPSHQVTQMGQEVILRCVPISNHLYFYWYRQILGQKVEFLVSFYNNEISEKSEIFDDQFSVERPDGSNFTLKIRSTKLEDSAMYFCASTGAGVPYEQYFGPGTRLTVT.

V and J are TRBV11-2 and TRBJ1-2; TRBD1 matches 9 bases. The CDR3 runs 17 residues. After removal of 1 base from V and 1 base from J, the junction contained 7 bases not matched to a gene. The germline V gene encodes CDR1 SGHAT and CDR2 FQNNGV. The CDR3 region is CASSLVGQGLYNYGYTF. In nucleotides, the CDR3 is TGTGCCAGCAGCTTAGTGGGACAGGGCCTCTATAACTATGGCTACACCTTC.

The V and J genes are TRBV7-9 and TRBJ1-3, with 8 bases matching TRBD1. The V gene end was trimmed by 4 bases and the J gene end by 2 bases; junction bases not matched to a gene: 4. Germline lookup yields CDR1 SEHNR and CDR2 FQNEAQ (reference sequence). The CDR3 is made up of 15 amino acids. CDR3 residues: CASSSDRVTGNTIYF. The CDR3 DNA reads as TGTGCCAGCAGCTCGGACAGGGTAACTGGAAACACCATATATTTT.

The chain uses TRBV11-2 and TRBJ2-7; 7 bases line up with TRBD2. Germline CDR1 reads SGHAT; CDR2 reads FQNNGV. CDR3 length equals 15 residues. Trimming took 3 bases from V and 0 from J; bases not matched to a gene: 5. The CDR3 bases are TGTGCCAGCAGCTTGATAGCGGGTCGCTCCTACGAGCAGTACTTC. Its protein product is CASSLIAGRSYEQYF.

The DNA of the CDR3 is TGTGCCAGCAGTGGGCGACGGGGGGGGCAGGGAGGCGAGCAGTACTTC. Protein product: CASSGRRGGQGGEQYF. This chain uses TRBV2 with TRBJ2-7; 8 nucleotides agree with TRBD2. With V trimmed by 4 bases and J by 6 bases, 14 bases remained unmatched. The CDR3 is 16 amino acids. The germline CDR1 and CDR2 sequences are SNHLY and FYNNEI.

This chain uses TRBV6-5 with TRBJ1-5; D not certain. The V end was cut by 6 bases, the J end by 0 bases, with 9 bases between. The CDR3 extends over 14 amino acids. CDR1 and CDR2 from the germline V gene are MNHEY and SVGAGI. The DNA of the CDR3 is TGTGCCAGCAGCGGTACGTATAGCAATCAGCCCCAGCATTTT. It translates to CASSGTYSNQPQHF.

The chain combines TRBV27 with TRBJ2-2, with TRBD2 matching 9 bases. Germline V gives CDR1 MNHEY, CDR2 SMNVEV (reference sequence). V shed 7 bases and J 7 bases; nucleotides not matched to a gene: 7. The CDR3 extends over 14 amino acids. The CDR3 DNA follows: TGTGCCAGCACCGTTAGCGGGGGATACGGGGAGCTGTTTTTT. Its protein product is CASTVSGGYGELFF.

The J gene is TRBJ2-1, the V gene TRBV12-3 or TRBV12-4; D gene ambiguous. V was pared by 5 bases and J by 4 bases, with 3 bases between. CDR3 size: 11 residues. The CDR3 DNA sequence: TGTGCCAGCAGTGCGTACAATGAGCAGTTCTTC. Residues: CASSAYNEQFF.

The chain employs TRBV28 and TRBJ2-7, with a tentative D call TRBD1 (7 bases). The germline V and J ends were trimmed by 1 base and 6 bases, with 25 bases remaining between them. The CDR3 totals 18 residues. Per the germline V gene, CDR1 is MDHEN and CDR2 is SYDVKM. Here the CDR3 DNA reads TGTGCCAGCAGTTTATCGGCGGGGACAGTCAACTCTCGTGGCGAGCAGTACTTC. Amino acid sequence: CASSLSAGTVNSRGEQYF.

The chain recombines TRBV10-2 with TRBJ2-3; weak D call: TRBD1 (6 bases). V shed 4 bases and J shed 4 bases, with 12 bases lying between them. Per the germline V gene, CDR1 is WSHSY and CDR2 is SAAADI. The CDR3 consists of 14 residues. In DNA, the CDR3 is TGCGCCAGCAGTGGCCAGGGGATATCAGATACGCAGTATTTT. Its protein product is CASSGQGISDTQYF.

The chain couples TRBV27 to TRBJ1-2, with 7 bases that match TRBD1. Germline CDR1 MNHEY, CDR2 SMNVEV (reference sequence). The junction had 0 bases not matched to a gene; V was cut back by 6 bases and J by 5 bases. The CDR3 is 11 amino acids. CDR3 nucleotides: TGTGCCAGCAGGACAGGGTATGGCTACACCTTC. Translation gives CASRTGYGYTF.

A single count supports this clone. This sequence joins TRBV2 and TRBJ2-7, with 10 bases fitting TRBD2. Trimming removed 6 bases from V and 0 bases from J; junction bases left unmatched: 11. This CDR3 spans 17 amino acids. Germline CDR1 reads SNHLY; CDR2 reads FYNNEI. CDR3 DNA: TGTGCCAGCAGGACAACTAGCGGGGCCTCCAGCTCCTACGAGCAGTACTTC. As protein: CASRTTSGASSSYEQYF.

The count of this clone is one. This chain connects TRBV7-3 to TRBJ2-1; TRBD1 agrees at 7 bases. The CDR3 consists of 15 residues. The ends lost 1 base at V and 8 bases at J; junction bases unmatched: 8. Germline CDR1 is SGHTA and CDR2 is FQGTGA. The CDR3 is CASSLRQGRGDEQFF. CDR3 bases: TGTGCCAGCAGCTTAAGACAGGGCCGGGGCGATGAGCAGTTCTTC. The full variable domain, rest sourced from reference TRBV7-3 and TRBJ2-1, is GAGVSQTPSNKVTEKGKYVELRCDPISGHTALYWYRQSLGQGPEFLIYFQGTGAADDSGLPNDRFFAVRPEGSVSTLKIQRTERGDSAVYLCASSLRQGRGDEQFFGPGTRLTVL.

The V gene is TRBV5-4, the J gene TRBJ1-1; a weak D match, TRBD1 (6 bases). Germline V gene lookup returns CDR1 SGHNT and CDR2 YYREEE (reference sequence). Trimming pared 2 bases from V and 5 bases from J, leaving 16 bases between. This CDR3 region has 15 residues. The CDR3 DNA is TGTGCCAGCAGCTTAGGAATAACCAGGGGAACTGAAGCTTTCTTT. Amino acid sequence: CASSLGITRGTEAFF.

This chain joins TRBV6-5 and TRBJ1-2; D remains unclear. Germline V lookup: CDR1 MNHEY, CDR2 SVGAGI. The CDR3 runs 13 residues. V lost 2 bases, J lost 6 bases, and 10 bases lay in between. The CDR3: CASSYVGYHGYTF. CDR3 bases: TGTGCCAGCAGTTACGTCGGTTATCATGGCTACACCTTC.